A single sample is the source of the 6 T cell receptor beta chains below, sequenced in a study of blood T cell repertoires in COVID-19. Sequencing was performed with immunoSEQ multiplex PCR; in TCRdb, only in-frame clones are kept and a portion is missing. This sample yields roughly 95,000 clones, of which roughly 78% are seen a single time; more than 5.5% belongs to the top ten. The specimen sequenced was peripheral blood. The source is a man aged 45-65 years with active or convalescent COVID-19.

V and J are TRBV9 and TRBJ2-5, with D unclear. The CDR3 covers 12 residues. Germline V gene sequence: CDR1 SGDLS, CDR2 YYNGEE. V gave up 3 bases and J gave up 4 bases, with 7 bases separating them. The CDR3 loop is CASSGVAETQYF. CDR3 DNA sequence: TGTGCCAGCAGCGGGGTAGCAGAGACCCAGTACTTC.

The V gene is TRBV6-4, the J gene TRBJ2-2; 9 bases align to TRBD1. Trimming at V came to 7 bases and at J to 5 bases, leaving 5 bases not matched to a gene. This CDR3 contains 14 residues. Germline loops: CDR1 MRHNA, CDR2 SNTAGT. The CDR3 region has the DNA TGTGCCAGCAAAATGACAGGGGGTACCGGGGAGCTGTTTTTT. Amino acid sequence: CASKMTGGTGELFF.

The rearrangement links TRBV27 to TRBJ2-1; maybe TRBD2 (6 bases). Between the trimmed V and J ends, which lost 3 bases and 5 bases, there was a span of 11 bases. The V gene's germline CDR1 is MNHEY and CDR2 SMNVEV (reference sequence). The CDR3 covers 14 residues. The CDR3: CASSFYGGNNEQFF. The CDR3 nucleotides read TGTGCCAGCAGTTTTTATGGAGGGAACAATGAGCAGTTCTTC.

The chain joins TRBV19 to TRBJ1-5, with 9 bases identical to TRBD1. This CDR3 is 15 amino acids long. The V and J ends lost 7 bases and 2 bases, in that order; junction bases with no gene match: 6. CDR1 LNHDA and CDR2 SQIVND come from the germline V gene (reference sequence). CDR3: CASKLRQGGNQPQHF. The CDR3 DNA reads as TGTGCCAGTAAACTCCGACAGGGGGGCAATCAGCCCCAGCATTTT.

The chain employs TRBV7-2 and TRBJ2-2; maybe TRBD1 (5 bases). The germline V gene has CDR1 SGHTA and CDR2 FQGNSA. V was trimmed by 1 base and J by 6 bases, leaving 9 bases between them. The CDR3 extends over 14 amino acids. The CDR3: CASSLEGVAGELFF. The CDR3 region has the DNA TGTGCCAGCAGCTTAGAAGGGGTAGCCGGGGAGCTGTTTTTT.

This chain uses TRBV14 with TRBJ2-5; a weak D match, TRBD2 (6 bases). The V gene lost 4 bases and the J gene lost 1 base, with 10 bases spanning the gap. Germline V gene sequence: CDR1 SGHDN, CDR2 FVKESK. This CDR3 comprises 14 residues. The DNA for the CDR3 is TGTGCCAGCAGCCGAGGGAGGAGCCAAGAGACCCAGTACTTC. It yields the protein CASSRGRSQETQYF.